A single sample is the source of the 16 T cell receptor beta chains below, sequenced in a study of T cells in Graves' hyperthyroidism and ophthalmopathy. Researchers took RNA transcripts and amplified the TCR beta CDR3 regions from them. Initially, a first-round RT-PCR of the TCR CDR3 employed the HTBI primer set. TCRdb reprocessed the multiplex PCR reads with MiXCR, giving one entry per CDR3 protein. The table records a few hundred thousand distinct CDR3 sequences, about 16% of them present only once. Material: blood. The receptor set was obtained from a woman aged 40 to 50 with Graves' ophthalmopathy.

This clonotype was seen ten or more times. The chain combines TRBV2 with TRBJ2-3; D uncertain. Germline V gene sequence: CDR1 SNHLY, CDR2 FYNNEI. The CDR3 consists of 14 residues. The germline V and J ends were trimmed by 1 base and 10 bases, with 15 bases remaining between them. CDR3 nucleotide sequence: TGTGCCAGCAGTGAAGTATCCGATTTTGTCCCGCAGTATTTT. It translates to CASSEVSDFVPQYF.

Ten or more counts support this clonotype. The chain joins TRBV7-2 to TRBJ2-7, with 8 bases that match TRBD1. Per germline, CDR1 SGHTA and CDR2 FQGNSA. V lost 2 bases to trimming and J lost 3 bases; unmatched junction nucleotides: 3. This CDR3 is built from 14 residues. The CDR3 spells CASSLQGAIYEQYF. CDR3 nucleotides: TGTGCCAGCAGCTTACAGGGGGCAATCTACGAGCAGTACTTC.

This clonotype was seen ten or more times. This chain joins TRBV20-1 and TRBJ1-5; no clear D gene. The germline V gene encodes CDR1 DFQATT and CDR2 SNEGSKA (reference sequence). The CDR3 runs 12 residues. Trimming removed 0 bases from V and 7 bases from J, with 7 bases in between. Here the CDR3 DNA reads TGCAGTGCTAGAGATCAGGACCAGCCCCAGCATTTT. It yields the protein CSARDQDQPQHF.

The gene calls are TRBV3-1 and TRBJ2-7; D is tentatively TRBD1 or TRBD2 (5 bases each). This CDR3 contains 14 residues. V was pared by 4 bases and J by 3 bases, with 13 bases between. The germline gives CDR1 LGHDT, CDR2 YNNKEL (reference sequence). The CDR3 DNA is TGTGCCAGCAGCCCTGGGACCTATCGCTACGAGCAGTACTTC. Its protein is CASSPGTYRYEQYF.

The rearrangement links TRBV7-9 to TRBJ2-3, with TRBD1 identical over 10 bases. Looked up from germline, CDR1 is SEHNR and CDR2 is FQNEAQ (reference sequence). V was clipped by 5 bases and J by 7 bases; unmatched bases: 6. This CDR3 is built from 14 residues. CDR3 coding DNA: TGTGCCAGCAGCGGGACAGGGGAAATATATACGCAGTATTTT. Protein: CASSGTGEIYTQYF.

This clonotype is a singleton in its sample. The rearrangement uses TRBV10-1 and TRBJ2-1; 10 nucleotides agree with TRBD2. CDR1 and CDR2 (germline): WNHNN, SYGVQD (reference sequence). The V segment lost 3 bases and the J segment 2 bases; nucleotides outside the gene matches: 4. There are 16 residues in the CDR3. The CDR3 DNA reads as TGCGCCAGCAGTGACTCACTAGCGGGGCCCTACAATGAGCAGTTCTTC. Protein sequence: CASSDSLAGPYNEQFF.

J is TRBJ2-1 and V is TRBV7-9; 15 positions agree with TRBD2. CDR1 and CDR2 from the germline V gene are SEHNR and FQNEAQ (reference sequence). Unmatched junction bases numbered 9, after V lost 4 bases and J lost 8 bases. The CDR3 has 17 amino acids. The CDR3 bases are TGTGCCAGCAGCTCTCCCGGACTAGCGGGGGGGCTGGATGAGCAGTTCTTC. Its translation is CASSSPGLAGGLDEQFF.

The genes are TRBV5-1 and TRBJ2-5, with D perhaps matching TRBD1 or TRBD2 (6 bases each). V was clipped by 7 bases and J by 2 bases, with 15 bases between them. CDR1 SGHRS and CDR2 YFSETQ come from the germline V gene. This CDR3 comprises 14 residues. CDR3 DNA sequence: TGCGCCAGCGGGTCCTGGGGGGCACAAGAGACCCAGTACTTC. It yields the protein CASGSWGAQETQYF. Drawing the rest from reference TRBV5-1 and TRBJ2-5, the complete variable domain is KAGVTQTPRYLIKTRGQQVTLSCSPISGHRSVSWYQQTPGQGLQFLFEYFSETQRNKGNFPGRFSGRQFSNSRSEMNVSTLELGDSALYLCASGSWGAQETQYFGPGTRLLVL.

There are a few counts of this clonotype. The chain is built from TRBV6-1 and TRBJ2-1; 11 bases are shared with TRBD2. The ends lost 7 bases at V and 7 bases at J; junction bases unmatched: 9. The germline V gene has CDR1 MNHNS and CDR2 SASEGT. The CDR3 is 15 amino acids. CDR3 DNA sequence: TGTGCCAGCACCCCCCTAGCGGGGGGAGGGAATGAGCAGTTCTTC. Protein: CASTPLAGGGNEQFF.

The chain employs TRBV20-1 and TRBJ2-1; 14 bases are shared with TRBD2. From germline, CDR1 is DFQATT and CDR2 SNEGSKA (reference sequence). The CDR3 length is 17 residues. With 0 bases clipped from V and 13 bases from J, the junction kept 14 bases outside the gene matches. The CDR3 DNA reads as TGCAGTGCTAGAGATCGCGGGACTAGCGGGGGCCACGAGCGACAGTTCTTC. Amino acids: CSARDRGTSGGHERQFF.

The chain couples TRBV12-3 or TRBV12-4 to TRBJ1-2; D ambiguous. Trimming cost V 3 bases and J 4 bases, with 9 bases left between them. There are 13 residues in the CDR3. CDR3 protein: CASSFPASYGYTF. The CDR3 DNA follows: TGTGCCAGCAGTTTTCCAGCTTCCTATGGCTACACCTTC.

Notes on this clonotype: The CDR3 does not close with the conserved phenylalanine or tryptophan, likely indicating a read error. V and J are TRBV2 and TRBJ2-6, with TRBD1 identical over 7 bases. The CDR3 loop spans 16 amino acids. V was clipped by 2 bases and J by 4 bases; unmatched bases: 5. Germline V gene data show CDR1 as SNHLY and CDR2 as FYNNEI. The CDR3 is CASSEQGGSGANVLTL. The CDR3 DNA sequence: TGTGCCAGCAGTGAACAAGGGGGCTCAGGGGCCAACGTCCTGACTCTC.

This clonotype was counted ten times or more. The gene calls are TRBV5-1 and TRBJ1-1; TRBD1 might be the D (5 bases). This CDR3 has 15 residues. The V gene's germline CDR1 is SGHRS and CDR2 YFSETQ. V lost 6 bases, J lost 0 bases, and 15 bases lay in between. CDR3 DNA: TGCGCCAGCAAGGGAGGGGCCTCTTTGAACACTGAAGCTTTCTTT. Translating gives CASKGGASLNTEAFF.

This clonotype was seen many times. The chain joins TRBV18 to TRBJ1-1, with D maybe TRBD1 (5 bases). The CDR3 contains 14 residues. CDR1 is KGHSH and CDR2 is LQKENI in the germline V gene. V lost 3 bases, J lost 6 bases, and 14 bases lay in between. The DNA of the CDR3 is TGTGCCAGCTCACCGTATCAGGGCGTCGCTGAAGCTTTCTTT. This translates into CASSPYQGVAEAFF.

V is TRBV27 and J is TRBJ2-3; D perhaps matches TRBD1 (5 bases). Trimming took 5 bases from V and 8 from J, leaving 17 bases between them. The CDR3 extends over 14 amino acids. Germline lookup yields CDR1 MNHEY and CDR2 SMNVEV (reference sequence). In DNA, the CDR3 is TGTGCCAGCAGTACTGACCCGACAGCCCCTACGCAGTATTTT. Residues: CASSTDPTAPTQYF.

This clonotype was seen repeatedly, ten times or more. The chain combines TRBV18 with TRBJ2-5; the D is unclear. V was shortened by 3 bases and J by 6 bases, with 5 bases between the two germline ends. The CDR3 is 11 amino acids. Germline V CDR1 and CDR2: KGHSH, LQKENI. CDR3 loop: CASSPEKTQYF. In DNA form, the CDR3 reads TGTGCCAGCTCACCTGAAAAGACCCAGTACTTC.